This TCR beta chain came from a study of shared clonotypes between healthy human individuals. The table came from immunoSEQ multiplex PCR; TCRdb's copy has only in-frame clones and leaves some out. Here the sample spans over 2,000,000 clones, around 93% being singletons. Terminally differentiated effector memory CD45RA+ cells were left out of the naive CD8 fraction, which was CD45RO-negative and positively selected for CCR7. Only Caucasian adults living in Nashville, Tennessee served as donors. CDR1 MNHNY and CDR2 SVGAGI come from the germline V gene (reference sequence). V shed 2 bases and J 2 bases; nucleotides not matched to a gene: 3. The CDR3 spans 14 residues.

The rearrangement uses TRBV6-6 and TRBJ2-7, with 7 bases aligning to TRBD1. This clonotype was sampled from a man aged 18 to 30 in good health. Some clones in this sample may be carry-over from other donors' samples. Material: naive CD8+ T cells from PBMCs. CDR3 nucleotides: TGTGCCAGCAGTTACGGGACAGCCACCTACGAGCAGTACTTC. This encodes CASSYGTATYEQYF.